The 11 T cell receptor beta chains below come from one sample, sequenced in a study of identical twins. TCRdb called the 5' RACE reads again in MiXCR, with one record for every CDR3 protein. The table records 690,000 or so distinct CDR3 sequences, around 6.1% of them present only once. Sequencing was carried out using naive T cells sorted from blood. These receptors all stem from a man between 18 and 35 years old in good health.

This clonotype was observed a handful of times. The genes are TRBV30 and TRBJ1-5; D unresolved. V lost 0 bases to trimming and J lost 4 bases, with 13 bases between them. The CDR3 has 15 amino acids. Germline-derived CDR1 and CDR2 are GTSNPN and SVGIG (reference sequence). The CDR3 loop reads CAWSVEGLPNQPQHF. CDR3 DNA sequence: TGTGCCTGGAGTGTAGAAGGGCTTCCAAATCAGCCCCAGCATTTT. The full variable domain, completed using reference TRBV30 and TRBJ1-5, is SQTIHQWPATLVQPVGSPLSLECTVEGTSNPNLYWYRQAAGRGLQLLFYSVGIGQISSEVPQNLSASRPQDRQFILSSKKLLLSDSGFYLCAWSVEGLPNQPQHFGDGTRLSIL.

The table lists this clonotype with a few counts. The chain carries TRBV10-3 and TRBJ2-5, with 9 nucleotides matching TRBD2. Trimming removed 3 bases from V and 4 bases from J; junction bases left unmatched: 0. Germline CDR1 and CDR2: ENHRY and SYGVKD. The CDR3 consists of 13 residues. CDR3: CAISEAGGETQYF. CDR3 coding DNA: TGTGCCATCAGTGAAGCGGGAGGAGAGACCCAGTACTTC.

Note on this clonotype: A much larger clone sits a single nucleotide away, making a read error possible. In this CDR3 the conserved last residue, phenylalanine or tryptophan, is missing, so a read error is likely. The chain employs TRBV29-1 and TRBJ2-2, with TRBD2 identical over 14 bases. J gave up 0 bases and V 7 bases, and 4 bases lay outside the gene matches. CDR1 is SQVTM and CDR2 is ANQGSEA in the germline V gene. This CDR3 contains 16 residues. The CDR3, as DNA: TGCAGCGCGGGACTAGCGGGAGCGACGAACACCGGGGAGCTGTTTTTG. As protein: CSAGLAGATNTGELFL.

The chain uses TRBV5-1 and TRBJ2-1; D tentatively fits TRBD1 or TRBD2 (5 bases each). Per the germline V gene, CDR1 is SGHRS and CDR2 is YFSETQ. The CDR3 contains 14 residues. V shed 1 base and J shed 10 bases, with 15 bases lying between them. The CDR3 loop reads CASSLSQGVGEQFF. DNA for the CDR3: TGCGCCAGCAGCTTGTCGCAGGGAGTAGGCGAGCAGTTCTTC.

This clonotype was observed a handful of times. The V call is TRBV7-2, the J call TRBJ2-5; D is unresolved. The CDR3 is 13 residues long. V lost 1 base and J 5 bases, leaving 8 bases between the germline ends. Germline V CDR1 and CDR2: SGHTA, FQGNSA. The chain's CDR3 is CASSLDTVETQYF. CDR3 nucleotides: TGTGCCAGCAGCTTAGATACGGTTGAGACCCAGTACTTC.

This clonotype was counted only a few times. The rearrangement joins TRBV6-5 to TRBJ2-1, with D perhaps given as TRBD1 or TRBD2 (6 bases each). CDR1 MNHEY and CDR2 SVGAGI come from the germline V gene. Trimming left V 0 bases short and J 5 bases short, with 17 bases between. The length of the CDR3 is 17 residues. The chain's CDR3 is CASSYSMGERGDNEQFF. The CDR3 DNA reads TGTGCCAGCAGTTACTCGATGGGGGAGAGGGGGGACAATGAGCAGTTCTTC.

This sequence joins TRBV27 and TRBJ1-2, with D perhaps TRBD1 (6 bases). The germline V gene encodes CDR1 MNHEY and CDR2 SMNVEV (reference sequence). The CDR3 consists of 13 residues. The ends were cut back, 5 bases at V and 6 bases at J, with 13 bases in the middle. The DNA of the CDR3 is TGTGCCAGCAGTCCGAACAACAGGGATGGCTACACCTTC. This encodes CASSPNNRDGYTF.

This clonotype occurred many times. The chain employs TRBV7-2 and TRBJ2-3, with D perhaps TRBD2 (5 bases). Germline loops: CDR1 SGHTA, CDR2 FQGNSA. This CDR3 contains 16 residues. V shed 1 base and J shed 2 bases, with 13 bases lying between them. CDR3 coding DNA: TGTGCCAGCAGCTTAGTCACTAGAAGACACACAGATACGCAGTATTTT. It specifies CASSLVTRRHTDTQYF.

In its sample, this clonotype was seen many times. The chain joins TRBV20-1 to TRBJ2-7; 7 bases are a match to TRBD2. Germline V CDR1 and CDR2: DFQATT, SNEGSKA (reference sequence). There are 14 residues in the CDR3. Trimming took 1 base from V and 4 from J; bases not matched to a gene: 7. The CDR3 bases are TGCAGTGCTAGAGGGCCCGGGAGGAAGTACGAGCAGTACTTC. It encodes CSARGPGRKYEQYF.

The CDR3 sequence is CSARDVQSLTTGELFF. The CDR3 nucleotides read TGCAGTGCTAGAGATGTGCAGTCCCTGACCACCGGGGAGCTGTTTTTT. The chain joins TRBV20-1 to TRBJ2-2, with D unclear. Trimming took off 0 bases at V and 4 bases at J, with 15 bases between the two ends. The CDR3 spans 16 residues. CDR1 DFQATT and CDR2 SNEGSKA come from the germline V gene (reference sequence).

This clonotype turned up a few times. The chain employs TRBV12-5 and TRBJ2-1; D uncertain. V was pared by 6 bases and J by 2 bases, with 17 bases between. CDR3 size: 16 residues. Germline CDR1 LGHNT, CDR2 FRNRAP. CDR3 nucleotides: TGTGCTAGTGGCGAATCTTGGGCAGCGCCCTACAATGAGCAGTTCTTC. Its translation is CASGESWAAPYNEQFF.